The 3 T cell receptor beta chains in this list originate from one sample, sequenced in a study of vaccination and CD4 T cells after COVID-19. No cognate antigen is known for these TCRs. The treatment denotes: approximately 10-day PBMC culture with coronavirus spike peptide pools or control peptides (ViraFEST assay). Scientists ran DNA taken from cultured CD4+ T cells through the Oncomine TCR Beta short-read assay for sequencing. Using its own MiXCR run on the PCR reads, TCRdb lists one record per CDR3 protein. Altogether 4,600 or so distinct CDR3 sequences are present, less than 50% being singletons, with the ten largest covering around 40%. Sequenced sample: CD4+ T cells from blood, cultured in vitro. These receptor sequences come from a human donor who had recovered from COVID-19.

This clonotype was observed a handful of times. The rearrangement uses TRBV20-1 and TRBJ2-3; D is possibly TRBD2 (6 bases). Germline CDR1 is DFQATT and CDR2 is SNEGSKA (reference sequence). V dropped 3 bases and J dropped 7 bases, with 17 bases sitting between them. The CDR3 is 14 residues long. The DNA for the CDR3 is TGCAGTGCTAGGCGGCGGGGACCTTTATATACGCAGTATTTT. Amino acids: CSARRRGPLYTQYF.

CDR3 region: CASEGAKGKFFF. The CDR3 DNA sequence: TGTGCCAGCGAAGGGGCAAAGGGAAAATTTTTCTTT. The chain links TRBV6-1 to TRBJ1-1; perhaps TRBD1 as D (5 bases). Germline CDR1 and CDR2: MNHNS and SASEGT. The CDR3 extends over 12 amino acids. V shed 8 bases and J shed 13 bases, with 20 bases lying between them.

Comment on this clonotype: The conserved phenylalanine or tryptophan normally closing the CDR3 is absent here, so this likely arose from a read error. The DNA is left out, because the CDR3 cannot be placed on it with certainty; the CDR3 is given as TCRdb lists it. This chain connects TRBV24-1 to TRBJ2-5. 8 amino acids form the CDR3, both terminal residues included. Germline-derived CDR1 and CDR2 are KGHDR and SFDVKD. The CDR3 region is CATLDPVL.